This T cell receptor beta chain was identified during a study of tissue T cells after allogeneic stem cell transplantation (dated 2022 in TCRdb). For the study in its entirety: The study profiled TCR beta repertoires across many tissues from research autopsies of patients with and without GVHD, plus mouse models of GVHD. On the human side, the study was prospective and observational, with no blinding or randomization.

In the case of this clone: Its antigen is currently not known. The receptor originates from a mouse, and its gene names and germline sequences are accordingly murine.

What the authors observed across the whole study: The study did not establish which tissue TCRs were alloreactive or antigen-specific, and some clones may have been host cells that persisted. In both patients and mice, T cells from blood and spleen covered only a limited part of the TCR repertoire found in tissues. Not many T cell clones showed up in more than one patient, yet clustering based on motifs uncovered repertoire signatures that were shared across patients in a tissue-specific way. The patient cohort was small and varied clinically, and sampling depth was recognized as a limitation. Within patients, how anatomically similar tissues were was a major factor shaping TCR repertoire composition, regardless of disease or transplant status.

Library prep was done by the immunoSEQ multiplex PCR assay. TCRbeta CDR3 sequencing was done by Adaptive Biotechnologies at survey depth, reporting CDR3 sequences, V/J genes, productive frequency and template counts. Amplification of TCR beta CDR3 regions was performed from genomic DNA rather than from RNA. The authors' pipeline ran thus. Pairwise repertoire overlap between tissues was quantified with Jensen-Shannon divergence, where 1 means complete divergence and 0 identical. Based on pairwise JSD values, tissues were grouped by single-linkage agglomerative hierarchical clustering, and the results were shown as dendrograms. GLIPH2 was run on all patient samples with simulation_depth 1000, kmer_min_depth 3, cdr3_length_cutoff 8, keeping groups with more than two unique CDR3s. A standardized tissue-overlap score was calculated by extrapolating Jaccard GLIPH-group overlap across patients to a standard repertoire size of 1000 clones. To look at how diversity was associated with clinical or experimental variables, linear mixed-effect models were used, with tissue treated as a fixed effect and individual treated as a random effect. TCRdb took over this immuneACCESS table, retaining in-frame rearrangements with V and J assigned. Such tables are incomplete; in checked studies, under half of the missing clones stem from an unresolved V gene, and the remainder is unexplained. V, J and clone size derive from that table, while D and trimming were established from the DNA sequence. For this sample there are tens of thousands of clones; roughly two thirds appear just once. The top ten constitute 0.41% of the sample.

The sample consisted of blood. The receptor comes from a female BALB/c mouse in good health. Mice of this strain bear MHC haplotype H2-d.

The sequenced part of the CDR3 DNA is TGTGGTGCTAGGGGGGCTCAAAACACCTTGTAC. Protein translation: CGARGAQNTLY. The entire CDR3 protein reads CGARGAQNTLYF. The chain was built from TRBV20 and TRBJ2-4; the D gene is unclear. The DNA ends 1 residue before the CDR3 does, and the rest of the CDR3 is filled in from the germline J gene. Including cysteine and phenylalanine, the CDR3 has 12 amino acids. The 33 bases shown cover part of the CDR3, and their frame starts at base 1. CDR1 and CDR2 are read off the germline V gene as GFQATS and STVNSAI. V loses 1 base of germline sequence and J loses 2 bases, and the interval between the two ends is 4 bases.